What follows are 13 T cell receptor beta chains derived from one specimen sequenced in a study of T-cell reconstitution after alpha-beta-depleted transplantation in children. A TCRbeta library incorporating unique molecular identifiers was prepared. TCRdb fed the PCR reads into MiXCR, producing one record per CDR3 protein. The data show around 800,000 distinct CDR3 sequences, about 15% seen once. The material sequenced was PBMCs, mostly from graft donor cells, taken 360 days after TCRalphabeta/CD19-depleted stem cell transplant. The receptors shown here come from a male patient between 5 and 17 years old who had a stem cell transplant for acute lymphoblastic leukemia, so the T cells may come from the graft donor.

This clonotype was seen a few times. The rearrangement uses TRBV20-1 and TRBJ2-1; D gene ambiguous. Germline V CDR1 and CDR2: DFQATT, SNEGSKA (reference sequence). V was shortened by 0 bases and J by 8 bases, with 14 bases between the two germline ends. This CDR3 spans 14 amino acids. CDR3 sequence reads: CSARDRGVGDEQFF. CDR3 sequence (DNA): TGCAGTGCTAGAGATCGAGGAGTGGGCGATGAGCAGTTCTTC.

The genes are TRBV5-1 and TRBJ1-3; D remains unclear. The germline V gene has CDR1 SGHRS and CDR2 YFSETQ. This CDR3 is 17 amino acids long. Trimming shortened V by 2 bases and J by 0 bases, and 15 bases separated the two germline ends. The CDR3 DNA sequence: TGCGCCAGCAGCTTCGGAGGTGGCTCATACTCTGGAAACACCATATATTTT. Amino acid sequence: CASSFGGGSYSGNTIYF.

V is TRBV3-1 and J is TRBJ2-1; the match to TRBD2 covers 9 bases. V shed 0 bases, J shed 1 base, and the junction held 10 bases outside the gene matches. The CDR3 is 19 residues long. CDR1 and CDR2 (germline): LGHDT, YNNKEL (reference sequence). CDR3 nucleotides: TGTGCCAGCAGCCAAGATAGATGGTTAGCGGGGGTTTCCTACAATGAGCAGTTCTTC. Protein product: CASSQDRWLAGVSYNEQFF.

This rearrangement joins TRBV2 to TRBJ2-2; 10 bases agree with TRBD2. The CDR3 runs to 18 residues. Germline V gene data show CDR1 as SNHLY and CDR2 as FYNNEI. Trimming cost V 4 bases and J 6 bases; bases outside gene matches: 14. The CDR3 DNA is TGTGCCAGCAGTGCCCGCCTCAGCGGGAGGGCCCTCGCCGGGGAGCTGTTTTTT. This gives the protein CASSARLSGRALAGELFF. The variable domain in full, completed from reference TRBV2 and TRBJ2-2, reads EPEVTQTPSHQVTQMGQEVILRCVPISNHLYFYWYRQILGQKVEFLVSFYNNEISEKSEIFDDQFSVERPDGSNFTLKIRSTKLEDSAMYFCASSARLSGRALAGELFFGEGSRLTVL.

This clonotype has more than one count but fewer than ten. V is TRBV29-1 and J is TRBJ2-1; TRBD2 aligns across 10 bases. The CDR3 extends over 15 amino acids. The germline V gene has CDR1 SQVTM and CDR2 ANQGSEA. V trimming: 5 bases; J trimming: 1 base; junction bases outside the gene matches: 5. CDR3 DNA sequence: TGCAGCGTTTTGGGACTAGCGCCGTCCTACAATGAGCAGTTCTTC. Protein: CSVLGLAPSYNEQFF.

This clonotype was recorded many times. This chain links TRBV4-1 with TRBJ1-5; D possibly corresponds to TRBD1 (6 bases). In germline, CDR1 is MGHRA, CDR2 YSYEKL. This CDR3 contains 14 residues. V lost 3 bases, J lost 7 bases, and 13 bases lay in between. The DNA for the CDR3 is TGCGCCAGCAGCCAGCGGGACATCGAGCAGCCCCAGCATTTT. Its translation: CASSQRDIEQPQHF.

This clonotype was seen only once. V gene TRBV5-1 combines with J gene TRBJ2-3; unclear D gene. V dropped 0 bases and J dropped 2 bases, with 16 bases sitting between them. The germline V gene encodes CDR1 SGHRS and CDR2 YFSETQ. CDR3 length equals 17 residues. The CDR3 here is CASSLAVRARVTDTQYF. CDR3 sequence (DNA): TGCGCCAGCAGCTTGGCTGTCAGAGCAAGGGTCACAGATACGCAGTATTTT.

This clonotype has more than one count but fewer than ten. Written as DNA, the CDR3 is TGTGCCAGCAGTCGCGACCTGTATGGCTACACCTTC. Its translation is CASSRDLYGYTF. The chain links TRBV28 to TRBJ1-2; D uncertain. V lost 5 bases and J lost 5, with 9 bases in between. Germline CDR1 MDHEN, CDR2 SYDVKM. This CDR3 contains 12 residues.

The sample holds a few counts of this clonotype. This chain connects TRBV5-1 to TRBJ2-5; 7 bases fit TRBD2. Trimming cost V 3 bases and J 4 bases; bases outside gene matches: 15. The CDR3 is made up of 17 amino acids. Germline assignment: CDR1 SGHRS and CDR2 YFSETQ. CDR3 residues: CASSSLTSTNRGETQYF. CDR3 nucleotide sequence: TGCGCCAGCAGCTCCTTGACTAGCACAAACCGCGGAGAGACCCAGTACTTC.

The genes are TRBV5-1 and TRBJ1-1, with unresolved D. This CDR3 is built from 13 residues. Germline CDR1 reads SGHRS; CDR2 reads YFSETQ. Trimming cost V 2 bases and J 4 bases, with 9 bases left between them. CDR3: CASSFNRPTEAFF. CDR3 in DNA: TGCGCCAGCAGCTTTAATCGACCCACTGAAGCTTTCTTT. The variable domain in full, completed from reference TRBV5-1 and TRBJ1-1, reads KAGVTQTPRYLIKTRGQQVTLSCSPISGHRSVSWYQQTPGQGLQFLFEYFSETQRNKGNFPGRFSGRQFSNSRSEMNVSTLELGDSALYLCASSFNRPTEAFFGQGTRLTVV.

The rearrangement links TRBV21-1 to TRBJ2-7; the DNA was not used to check the table's D call, TRBD2. TRBV21-1 corresponds to a pseudogene. The CDR3 runs to 19 residues. This CDR3 reads CASSKAFTRLLAGTHEQYF. CDR3 coding DNA: TGTGCCAGCAGCAAAGCTTTTACCCGTCTACTAGCGGGAACCCACGAGCAGTACTTC.

The V and J genes are TRBV27 and TRBJ2-1; TRBD1 matches 8 bases. Germline V gene sequence: CDR1 MNHEY, CDR2 SMNVEV (reference sequence). The CDR3 has 13 residues. J lost 4 bases, V lost 8 bases, and 4 bases had no gene match. CDR3 protein: CASRDRTYNEQFF. The CDR3 bases are TGTGCCAGCCGGGACAGGACGTACAATGAGCAGTTCTTC.

The CDR3 reads CAGGIRNQPQHF. In DNA, the CDR3 is TGTGCCGGAGGGATCAGGAATCAGCCCCAGCATTTT. The chain employs TRBV2 and TRBJ1-5, with no clear D. Between the trimmed V and J ends, which lost 11 bases and 4 bases, there was a span of 12 bases. Germline CDR1 and CDR2: SNHLY and FYNNEI. This CDR3 is 12 amino acids long.